This is a list of T cell receptor beta chains from one sample in a study of T cells in tuberculosis. Assay used: immunoSEQ multiplex PCR; TCRdb lists only in-frame clones, some missing. The table shows about 59,000 clones, with around 86% occurring only once. Sequenced input: CD1b-GMM tetramer-negative cells sorted from PBMCs. These receptors were collected from an adult woman with latent tuberculosis. CDR3s include the opening cysteine and the closing phenylalanine or tryptophan. The D gene is left open where the match is weak. Only some rows state a clone size, as once, few, many or a class for expanded clones.

TRBJ2-3,-,-,TRBV19,TGTGCCAGTAGTATGGGAGGCGGGACCACAGATACGCAGTATTTT,CASSMGGGTTDTQYF
TRBJ2-7,TRBD2,-,TRBV7-2,TGTGCCAGCAGCCAGAGGACTAGCGGGATGACCTACGAGCAGTACTTC,CASSQRTSGMTYEQYF
TRBJ2-3,TRBD1,-,TRBV11-2,TGTGCCAGCAGCTCTACAGGGGTCGCAGATACGCAGTATTTT,CASSSTGVADTQYF
TRBJ2-1,TRBD1,-,TRBV5-5,TGTGCCAGCAGCTTTATACAGGGGCGCTCCTACAATGAGCAGTTCTTC,CASSFIQGRSYNEQFF
TRBJ2-3,-,-,TRBV5-1,TGCGCCAGCAGCTTGGTAGGGCTAGCGCAATTCACAGATACGCAGTATTTT,CASSLVGLAQFTDTQYF
TRBJ1-1,TRBD1,-,TRBV15,TGTGCCACCAGGACGACAGGGCGGAACACTGAAGCTTTCTTT,CATRTTGRNTEAFF
TRBJ1-1,TRBD1,few,TRBV19,TGTGCCAGTAGTATAGGGACAGGACTTAACAGGGAAGCTTTCTTT,CASSIGTGLNREAFF
TRBJ2-2,TRBD2,-,TRBV2,TGTGCCAGCAGGGGACTAGCGGGAGTCTCGGCCGGGGAGCTGTTTTTT,CASRGLAGVSAGELFF
TRBJ1-6,TRBD1,few,TRBV2,TGTGCCAGCAGGGGAAGGGACAGTCCTAATTCACCCCTCCACTTT,CASRGRDSPNSPLHF
TRBJ2-7,-,-,TRBV2,TGTGCCAGCAGTGAAGAGAATGTGTACGGGGGGCAGGGGAACTCCTACGAGCAGTACTTC,CASSEENVYGGQGNSYEQYF
TRBJ2-7,-,-,TRBV7-2,TGTGCCAGCAGCTTAGCATCGCCTTCACAGCCACGCGAGCAGTACTTC,CASSLASPSQPREQYF
TRBJ2-3,TRBD2,few,TRBV10-3,TGTGCCATCAGTCAGATAGCGGGAGGCACAGATACGCAGTATTTT,CAISQIAGGTDTQYF
TRBJ2-5,TRBD2,-,TRBV9,TGTGCCAGCAGCGTAGGTCGACTAGCCACCAAAGAGACCCAGTACTTC,CASSVGRLATKETQYF
TRBJ1-2,-,once,TRBV19,TGTGCCAGTAGCCTGGACAGCCGATTAGATGGCTACACCTTC,CASSLDSRLDGYTF
TRBJ2-3,-,-,TRBV28,TGTGCCAGCAGTGTGGGGGGGCGATCAGATACGCAGTATTTT,CASSVGGRSDTQYF
TRBJ2-2,TRBD1,-,TRBV7-2,TGTGCCAGCAGCTTAAACAGGGGCAGGGGGGAGCTGTTTTTT,CASSLNRGRGELFF
TRBJ1-5,TRBD1,-,TRBV19,TGTGCCAGTAGTATAGACCTAGTACAGGGGGCGTTTGAGTTTAGCAATCAGCCCCAGCATTTT,CASSIDLVQGAFEFSNQPQHF
TRBJ2-1,TRBD2,-,TRBV27,TGTGCCAGCCCACCAGGGACTAGCGGGGGGGCGAATGAGCAGTTCTTC,CASPPGTSGGANEQFF
TRBJ1-1,TRBD1,-,TRBV18,TGTGCCAGCTCACCCGACAGGGCTGAAGCTTTCTTT,CASSPDRAEAFF
TRBJ2-2,-,-,TRBV27,TGTGCCAGCAGTTTGTACGGGAGTAGAACCGGGGAGCTGTTTTTT,CASSLYGSRTGELFF
TRBJ2-1,TRBD2,-,TRBV28,TGTGCCAGCAGTGCCCGACAATGGATGTTGGGACTAGCGGGAGGTAATGAGCAGTTCTTC,CASSARQWMLGLAGGNEQFF
TRBJ2-3,-,-,TRBV14,TGTGCCAGCAGCCGCCGGAGCACAGATACGCAGTATTTT,CASSRRSTDTQYF
TRBJ2-2,-,-,TRBV9,TGTGCCAGCAGCGTAGTAGTCACCGGGGAGCTGTTTTTT,CASSVVVTGELFF
TRBJ2-3,TRBD2,once,TRBV29-1,TGCAGCGTTGGATTTGTGGGGACTAGCGTCACAGATACGCAGTATTTT,CSVGFVGTSVTDTQYF
TRBJ2-4,TRBD2,-,TRBV7-9,TGTGCCAGCAGCAGCTCTAGCGGGCGCAAAAACATTCAGTACTTC,CASSSSSGRKNIQYF
TRBJ2-3,-,-,TRBV11-2,TGTGCCAGCAGCCCCGGGCGGGCAGCACTAACCACAGATACGCAGTATTTT,CASSPGRAALTTDTQYF
TRBJ1-2,-,once,TRBV7-2,TGTGCCAGCAGCTTAGGGGGGGACTATGGCTACACCTTC,CASSLGGDYGYTF
TRBJ2-3,TRBD2,-,TRBV5-6,TGTGCCAGCAGCTTGGTACTAGCGGGAGGACAAGATACGCAGTATTTT,CASSLVLAGGQDTQYF
TRBJ2-1,-,-,TRBV14,TGTGCCTCCCAAGGACTGGGGGGAAATGAGCAGTTCTTC,CASQGLGGNEQFF
TRBJ1-2,-,-,TRBV30,TGTGCCTGGAGTGTAAGGGGAGGAGGTGGCTACACCTTC,CAWSVRGGGGYTF
TRBJ1-1,-,-,TRBV19,TGTGCCAGTAGTATTGGGCTCCACGCTGAAGCTTTCTTT,CASSIGLHAEAFF
TRBJ2-2,TRBD2,-,TRBV10-2,TGCGCCAGCAGTAGACCTAGCGGGGGAAACACCGGGGAGCTGTTTTTT,CASSRPSGGNTGELFF
TRBJ1-4,TRBD1,-,TRBV7-9,TGTGCCAGCAGGACAGGGCAGACCGCAACTAATGAAAAACTGTTTTTT,CASRTGQTATNEKLFF
TRBJ1-1,-,-,TRBV28,TGTGCCAGCAGTTTCAAACCGGGGTTAAGAGACACTGAAGCTTTCTTT,CASSFKPGLRDTEAFF
TRBJ2-7,-,-,TRBV6-5,TGTGCCAGCAGTGTCCAAGCGAGGCGAGTCTACGAGCAGTACTTC,CASSVQARRVYEQYF
TRBJ2-7,TRBD1,once,TRBV19,TGTGCCAGTAGTACCCTTCGACAGGGCCGAGGCTACGAGCAGTACTTC,CASSTLRQGRGYEQYF
TRBJ2-3,-,-,TRBV4-3,TGCGCCAGCAGCCGCATCTCAAGTTCAGGGGCGGGAGATACGCAGTATTTT,CASSRISSSGAGDTQYF
TRBJ1-5,TRBD1,-,TRBV5-1,TGCGCCAGCAGCATGACAGGGGATAGCAATCAGCCCCAGCATTTT,CASSMTGDSNQPQHF
TRBJ2-7,TRBD2,-,TRBV6-6,TGTGCCAGCACTCCTAGCGGGAGCGGCTACGAGCAGTACTTC,CASTPSGSGYEQYF
TRBJ2-5,-,-,TRBV10-3,TGTGCCATCAGTGAGGGAGAAGAGACCCAGTACTTC,CAISEGEETQYF
TRBJ1-1,-,once,TRBV6-5,TGTGCCAGCAGTTACCGGCAGGGTTATGAAGCTTTCTTT,CASSYRQGYEAFF
TRBJ1-3,-,few,TRBV9,TGTGCCAGCAGCGTGGCAGGGGACCTTGGGGGAAACACCATATATTTT,CASSVAGDLGGNTIYF
TRBJ1-1,TRBD1,-,TRBV6-1,TGTGCCAGCAGTGAAGTGGGACAGGGCGTGAACACTGAAGCTTTCTTT,CASSEVGQGVNTEAFF
TRBJ2-1,TRBD2,-,TRBV5-4,TGTGCCAGCAGCCCGAAGGGAGCGGGGCCCAACTCCTACAATGAGCAGTTCTTC,CASSPKGAGPNSYNEQFF
TRBJ2-2,-,once,TRBV6-1,TGTGCCAGCACCTTAGTGAGGTCGGCCGGGGAGCTGTTTTTT,CASTLVRSAGELFF